This paragraph covers one T cell receptor (beta chain) sequence. What it binds is not known. In germline, CDR1 is GTSNPN, CDR2 SVGIG (reference sequence). V was trimmed by 4 bases and J by 6 bases, leaving 13 bases between them. The CDR3 has 14 amino acids. Sequencing used immunoSEQ version 4 in survey mode. Libraries were prepared by immunoSEQ multiplex PCR; TCRdb keeps only in-frame clonotypes and omits some of them. The sample carries tens of thousands of clones, approximately 90% recorded once. These data are taken from a study of persistence of HIV-infected CD4 T cells. General study points: Compared with CD3/CD28-stimulated cells, CMV- and Gag-responding cells showed lower TCRbeta richness.

This nonspecific control used anti-CD3/anti-CD28 bead stimulation of CD4+ T cells. Responding CD4+ T cells were sorted by upregulation of both CD40 ligand and CD69. This chain links TRBV30 with TRBJ1-6; tentatively, D is TRBD1 (6 bases). The input for sequencing was CD4+ T cells sorted from PBMCs after approximately 20-hour stimulation, taken from a patient who received antiretroviral therapy. The sequence derives from an adult woman with HIV who was CMV-seropositive. CDR3 region: CAWTGGASNSPLHF. DNA of the CDR3: TGTGCCTGGACTGGGGGGGCGAGTAATTCACCCCTCCACTTT.